This T cell receptor (beta chain) was obtained from a study of T-cell reconstitution after alpha-beta-depleted transplantation in children. There are many counts of this clonotype. Construction of the TCRbeta library involved unique molecular identifiers. From the PCR reads, TCRdb called clonotypes with MiXCR, one entry per CDR3 protein. The table shows 200,000 to 250,000 distinct CDR3 sequences, with about 11% occurring only once. Germline V gene lookup returns CDR1 LGHDT and CDR2 YNNKEL (reference sequence). J lost 3 bases, V lost 4 bases, and 5 bases had no gene match. This CDR3 has 14 residues. Source: PBMCs from the stem cell graft donor, taken from the stem cell graft. The J gene is TRBJ1-1, the V gene TRBV3-1, with 7 bases aligning to TRBD1. The sequence was obtained from a human donor who donated a stem cell graft to a child with acute lymphoblastic leukemia. CDR3 nucleotides: TGTGCCAGCAGCCCAAATACAGGGGACACTGAAGCTTTCTTT. It encodes CASSPNTGDTEAFF.